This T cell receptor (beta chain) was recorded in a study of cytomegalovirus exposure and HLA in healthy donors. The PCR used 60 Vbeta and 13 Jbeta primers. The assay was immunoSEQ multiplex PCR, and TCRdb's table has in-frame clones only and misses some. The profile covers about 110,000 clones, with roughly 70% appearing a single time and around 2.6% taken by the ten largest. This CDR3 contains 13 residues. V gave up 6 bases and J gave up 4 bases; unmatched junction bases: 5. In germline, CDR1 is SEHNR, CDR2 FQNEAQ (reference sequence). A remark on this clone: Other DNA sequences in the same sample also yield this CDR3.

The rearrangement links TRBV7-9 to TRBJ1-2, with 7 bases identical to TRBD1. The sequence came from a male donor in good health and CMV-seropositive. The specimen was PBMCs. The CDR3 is CASSPGQVYGYTF. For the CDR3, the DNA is TGTGCCAGCAGTCCCGGACAGGTCTATGGCTACACCTTC.